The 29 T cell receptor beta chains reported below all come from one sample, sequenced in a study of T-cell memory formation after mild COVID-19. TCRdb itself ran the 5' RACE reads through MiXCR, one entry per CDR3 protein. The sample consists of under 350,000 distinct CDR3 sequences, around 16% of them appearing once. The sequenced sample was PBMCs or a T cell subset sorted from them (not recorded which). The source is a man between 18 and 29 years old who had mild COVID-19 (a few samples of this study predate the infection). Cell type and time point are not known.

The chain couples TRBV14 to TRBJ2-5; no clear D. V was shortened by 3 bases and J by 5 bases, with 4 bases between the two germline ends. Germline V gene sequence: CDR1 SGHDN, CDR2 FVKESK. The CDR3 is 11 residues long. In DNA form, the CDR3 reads TGTGCCAGCAGCCAGTATGAGACCCAGTACTTC. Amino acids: CASSQYETQYF. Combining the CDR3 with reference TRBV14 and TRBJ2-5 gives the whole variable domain EAGVTQFPSHSVIEKGQTVTLRCDPISGHDNLYWYRRVMGKEIKFLLHFVKESKQDESGMPNNRFLAERTGGTYSTLKVQPAELEDSGVYFCASSQYETQYFGPGTRLLVL.

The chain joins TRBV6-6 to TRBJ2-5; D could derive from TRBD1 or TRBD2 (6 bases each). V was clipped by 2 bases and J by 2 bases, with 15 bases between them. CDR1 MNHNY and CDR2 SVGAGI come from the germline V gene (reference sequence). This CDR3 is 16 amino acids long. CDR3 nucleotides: TGTGCCAGCAGTTACATAGGAGGGGGGAGACAAGAGACCCAGTACTTC. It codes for CASSYIGGGRQETQYF.

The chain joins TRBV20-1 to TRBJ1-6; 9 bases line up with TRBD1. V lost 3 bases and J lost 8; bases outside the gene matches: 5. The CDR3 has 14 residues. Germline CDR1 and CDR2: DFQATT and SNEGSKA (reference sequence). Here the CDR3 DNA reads TGCAGTGCTAGCGTGGACAGGGGAGATTCACCCCTCCACTTT. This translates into CSASVDRGDSPLHF.

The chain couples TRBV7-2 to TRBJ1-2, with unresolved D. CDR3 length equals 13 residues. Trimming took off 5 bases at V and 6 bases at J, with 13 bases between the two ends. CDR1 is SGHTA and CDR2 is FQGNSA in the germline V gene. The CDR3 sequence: CASSPVLRDGYTF. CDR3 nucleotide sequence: TGTGCCAGCAGCCCGGTCCTAAGGGATGGCTACACCTTC.

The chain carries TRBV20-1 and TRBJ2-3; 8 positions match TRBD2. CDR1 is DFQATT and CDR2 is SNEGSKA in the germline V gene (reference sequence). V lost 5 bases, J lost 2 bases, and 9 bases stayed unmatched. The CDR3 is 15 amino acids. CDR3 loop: CSAPSWRGDTDTQYF. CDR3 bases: TGCAGTGCTCCCTCTTGGCGGGGGGACACAGATACGCAGTATTTT.

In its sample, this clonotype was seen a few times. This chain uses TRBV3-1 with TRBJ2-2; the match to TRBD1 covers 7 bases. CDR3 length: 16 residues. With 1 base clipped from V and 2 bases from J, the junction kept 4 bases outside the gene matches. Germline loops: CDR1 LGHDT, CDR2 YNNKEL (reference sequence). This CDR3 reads CASSQAWDRNTGELFF. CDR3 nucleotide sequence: TGTGCCAGCAGCCAAGCATGGGACAGAAACACCGGGGAGCTGTTTTTT.

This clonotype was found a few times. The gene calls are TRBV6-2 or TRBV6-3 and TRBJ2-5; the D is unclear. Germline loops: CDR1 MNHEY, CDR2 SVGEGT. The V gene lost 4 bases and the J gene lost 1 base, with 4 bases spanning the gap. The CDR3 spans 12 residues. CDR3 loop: CASSWLQETQYF. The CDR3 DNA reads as TGTGCCAGCAGTTGGCTCCAAGAGACCCAGTACTTC.

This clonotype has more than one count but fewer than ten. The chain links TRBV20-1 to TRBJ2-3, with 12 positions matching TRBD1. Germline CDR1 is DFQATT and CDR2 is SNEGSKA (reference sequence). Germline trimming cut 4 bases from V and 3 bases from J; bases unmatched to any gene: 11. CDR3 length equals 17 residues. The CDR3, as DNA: TGCAGTGCTACCGGGACAGGGGGCGGGAGTGGGACAGATACGCAGTATTTT. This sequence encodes CSATGTGGGSGTDTQYF.

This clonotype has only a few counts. CDR3 in DNA: TGTGCCAGCAGCCCGCGCGTCAGGAATTACGAGCAGTACTTC. It specifies CASSPRVRNYEQYF. The rearrangement uses TRBV7-8 and TRBJ2-7, with D hard to call. Trimming stripped 5 bases from V and 4 bases from J, with 15 bases between. The CDR3 totals 14 residues. Germline CDR1 and CDR2: SGHVS and FQNEAQ. Drawing the rest from reference TRBV7-8 and TRBJ2-7, the complete variable domain is GAGVSQSPRYKVAKRGQDVALRCDPISGHVSLFWYQQALGQGPEFLTYFQNEAQLDKSGLPSDRFFAERPEGSVSTLKIQRTQQEDSAVYLCASSPRVRNYEQYFGPGTRLTVT.

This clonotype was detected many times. CDR3 nucleotides: TGTGCCAGCAGCTTAGGGAGGGGGAATTCACCCCTCCACTTT. Its protein is CASSLGRGNSPLHF. The gene calls are TRBV7-8 and TRBJ1-6; a possible D gene is TRBD1 (6 bases). This CDR3 spans 14 amino acids. Germline loops: CDR1 SGHVS, CDR2 FQNEAQ. V lost 1 base to trimming and J lost 7 bases, with 8 bases between them.

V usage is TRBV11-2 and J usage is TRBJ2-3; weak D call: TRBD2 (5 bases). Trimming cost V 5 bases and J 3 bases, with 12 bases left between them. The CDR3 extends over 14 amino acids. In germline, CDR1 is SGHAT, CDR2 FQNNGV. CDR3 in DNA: TGTGCCAGCAGCGCGAGGGTGGTAACAGATACGCAGTATTTT. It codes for CASSARVVTDTQYF.

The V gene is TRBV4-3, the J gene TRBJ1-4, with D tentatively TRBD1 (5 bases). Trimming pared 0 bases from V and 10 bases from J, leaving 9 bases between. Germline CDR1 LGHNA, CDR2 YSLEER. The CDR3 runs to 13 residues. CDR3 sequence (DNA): TGCGCCAGCAGCCAAGAAGCAGGGAGAAAACTGTTTTTT. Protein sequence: CASSQEAGRKLFF.

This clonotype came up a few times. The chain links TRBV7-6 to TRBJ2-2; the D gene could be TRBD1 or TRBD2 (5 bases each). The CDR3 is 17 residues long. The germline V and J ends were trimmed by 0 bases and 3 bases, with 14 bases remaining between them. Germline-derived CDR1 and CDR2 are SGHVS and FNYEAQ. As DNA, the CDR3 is TGTGCCAGCAGCTTAGCTACTAGTAGAGGGGACACCGGGGAGCTGTTTTTT. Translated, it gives CASSLATSRGDTGELFF.

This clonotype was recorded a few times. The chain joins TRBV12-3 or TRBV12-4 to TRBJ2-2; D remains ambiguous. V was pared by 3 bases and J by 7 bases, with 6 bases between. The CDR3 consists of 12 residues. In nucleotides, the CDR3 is TGTGCCAGCAGTTTGTCTGGCGGGGAGCTGTTTTTT. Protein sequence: CASSLSGGELFF.

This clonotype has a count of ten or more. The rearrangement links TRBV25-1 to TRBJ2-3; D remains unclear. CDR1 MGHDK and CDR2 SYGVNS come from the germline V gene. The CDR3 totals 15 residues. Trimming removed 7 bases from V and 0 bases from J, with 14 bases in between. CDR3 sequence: CASTLGFSSTDTQYF. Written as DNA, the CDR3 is TGTGCCAGCACCCTGGGCTTTTCTAGCACAGATACGCAGTATTTT.

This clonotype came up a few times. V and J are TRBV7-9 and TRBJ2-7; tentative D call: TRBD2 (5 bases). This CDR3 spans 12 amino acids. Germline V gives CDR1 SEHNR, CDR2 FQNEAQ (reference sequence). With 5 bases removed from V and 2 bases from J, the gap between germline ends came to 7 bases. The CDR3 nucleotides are TGTGCCAGCAGCGTCGGGGCCTACGAGCAGTACGTC. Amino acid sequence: CASSVGAYEQYV.

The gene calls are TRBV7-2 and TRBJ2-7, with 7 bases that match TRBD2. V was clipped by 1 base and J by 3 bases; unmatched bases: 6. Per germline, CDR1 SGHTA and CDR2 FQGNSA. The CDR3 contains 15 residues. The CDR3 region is CASSLVPAGNYEQYF. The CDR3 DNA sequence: TGTGCCAGCAGCTTAGTTCCAGCGGGGAACTACGAGCAGTACTTC.

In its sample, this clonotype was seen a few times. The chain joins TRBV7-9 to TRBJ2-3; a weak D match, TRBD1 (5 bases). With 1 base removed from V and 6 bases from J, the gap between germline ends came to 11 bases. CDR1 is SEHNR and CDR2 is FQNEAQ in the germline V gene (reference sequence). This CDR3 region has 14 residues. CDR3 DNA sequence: TGTGCCAGCAGCTTAGATGGGGCCCAGGATACGCAGTATTTT. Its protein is CASSLDGAQDTQYF.

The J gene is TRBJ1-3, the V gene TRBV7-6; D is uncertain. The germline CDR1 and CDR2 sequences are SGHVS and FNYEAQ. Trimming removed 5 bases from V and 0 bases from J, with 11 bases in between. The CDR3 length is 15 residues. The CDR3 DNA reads TGTGCCAGCAGCCTCAGTACTGTCTCTGGAAACACCATATATTTT. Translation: CASSLSTVSGNTIYF.

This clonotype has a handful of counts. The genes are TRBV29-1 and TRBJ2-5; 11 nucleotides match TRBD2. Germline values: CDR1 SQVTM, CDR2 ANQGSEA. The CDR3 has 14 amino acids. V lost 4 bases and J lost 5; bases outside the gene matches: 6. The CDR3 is CSVVLAGGGETQYF. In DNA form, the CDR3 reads TGCAGCGTTGTCCTAGCGGGGGGCGGGGAGACCCAGTACTTC.

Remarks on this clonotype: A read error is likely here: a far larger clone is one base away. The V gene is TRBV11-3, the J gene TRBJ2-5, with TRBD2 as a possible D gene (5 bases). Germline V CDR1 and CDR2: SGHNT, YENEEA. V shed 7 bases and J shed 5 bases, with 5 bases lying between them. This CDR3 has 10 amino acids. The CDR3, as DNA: TGTGCCAGCACGGGGGAGACCCAGTACTTC. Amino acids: CASTGETQYF.

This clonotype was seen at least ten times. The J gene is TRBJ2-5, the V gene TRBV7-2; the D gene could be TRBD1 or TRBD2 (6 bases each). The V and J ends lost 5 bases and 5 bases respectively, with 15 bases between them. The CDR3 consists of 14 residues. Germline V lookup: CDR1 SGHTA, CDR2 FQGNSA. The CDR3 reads CASSDRGGLETQYF. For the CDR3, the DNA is TGTGCCAGCAGCGATCGAGGGGGGTTGGAGACCCAGTACTTC.

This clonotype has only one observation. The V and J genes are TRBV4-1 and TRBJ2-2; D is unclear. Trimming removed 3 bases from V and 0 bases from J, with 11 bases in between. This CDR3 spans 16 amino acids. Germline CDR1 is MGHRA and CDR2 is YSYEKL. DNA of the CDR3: TGCGCCAGCAGCCACTCCTCGGATTCGAACACCGGGGAGCTGTTTTTT. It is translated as CASSHSSDSNTGELFF.

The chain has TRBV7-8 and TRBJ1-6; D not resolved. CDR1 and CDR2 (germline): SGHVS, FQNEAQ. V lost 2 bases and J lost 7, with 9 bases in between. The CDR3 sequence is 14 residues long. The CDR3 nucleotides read TGTGCCAGCAGCTTACAGCGAGGAAATTCACCCCTCCACTTT. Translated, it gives CASSLQRGNSPLHF. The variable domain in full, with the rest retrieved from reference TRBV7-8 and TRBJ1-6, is GAGVSQSPRYKVAKRGQDVALRCDPISGHVSLFWYQQALGQGPEFLTYFQNEAQLDKSGLPSDRFFAERPEGSVSTLKIQRTQQEDSAVYLCASSLQRGNSPLHFGNGTRLTVT.

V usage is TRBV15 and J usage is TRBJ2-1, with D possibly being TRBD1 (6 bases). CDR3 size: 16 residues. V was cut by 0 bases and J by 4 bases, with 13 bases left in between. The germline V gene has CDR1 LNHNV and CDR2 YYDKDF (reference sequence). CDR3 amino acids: CATSRDLDSPYNEQFF. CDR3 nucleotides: TGTGCCACCAGCAGAGATCTGGACAGCCCTTACAATGAGCAGTTCTTC.

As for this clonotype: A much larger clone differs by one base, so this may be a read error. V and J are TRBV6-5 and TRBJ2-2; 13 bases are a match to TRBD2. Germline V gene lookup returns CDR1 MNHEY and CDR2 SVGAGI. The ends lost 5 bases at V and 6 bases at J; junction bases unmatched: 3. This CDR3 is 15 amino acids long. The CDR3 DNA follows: TGTGCCAGCAGTAAACTAGCGGGGGGGCCCGGGGAGCTGTTTTTT. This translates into CASSKLAGGPGELFF.

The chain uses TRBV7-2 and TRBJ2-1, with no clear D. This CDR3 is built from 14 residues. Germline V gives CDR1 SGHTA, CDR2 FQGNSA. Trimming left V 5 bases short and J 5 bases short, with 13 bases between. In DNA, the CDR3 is TGTGCCAGCAGCCCCTCCAACGCACACAATGAGCAGTTCTTC. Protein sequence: CASSPSNAHNEQFF.

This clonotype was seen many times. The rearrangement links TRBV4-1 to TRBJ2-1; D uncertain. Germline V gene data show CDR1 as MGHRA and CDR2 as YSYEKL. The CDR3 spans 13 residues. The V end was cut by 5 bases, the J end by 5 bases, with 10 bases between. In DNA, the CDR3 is TGCGCCAGCAGCTATCTGGGGAACAATGAGCAGTTCTTC. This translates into CASSYLGNNEQFF.

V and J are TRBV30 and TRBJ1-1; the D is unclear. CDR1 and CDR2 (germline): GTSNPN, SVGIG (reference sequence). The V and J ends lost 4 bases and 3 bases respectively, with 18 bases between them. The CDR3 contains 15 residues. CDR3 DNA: TGTGCCTGGACACTCAGACATCTATTGGACACTGAAGCTTTCTTT. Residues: CAWTLRHLLDTEAFF.